A selection of T cell receptor beta chains follows, all from one sample in a study of blood T cell repertoires in COVID-19. Some clones are missing from TCRdb's copy, which holds only in-frame ones; the method was immunoSEQ multiplex PCR. This table holds 350,000 or so clones, about nine tenths found once. Sequencing was performed on peripheral blood. The receptor set was obtained from a woman aged 60-75 years with COVID-19, enrolled during active disease. Both conserved end residues are part of each CDR3. The D gene is left open where the match is weak. Part of the rows lack a size; the others show once, few, many or a class for expanded clones.

d_gene: .; v_gene: TRBV27; abundance: once; j_gene: TRBJ2-3; CDR3aa: CASSLVGKDTQYF; CDR3nt: TGTGCCAGCAGTTTAGTCGGGAAAGATACGCAGTATTTT
d_gene: .; v_gene: TRBV12-3/TRBV12-4; abundance: .; j_gene: TRBJ1-1; CDR3aa: CASSWGGGTEAFF; CDR3nt: TGTGCCAGCAGTTGGGGAGGGGGCACTGAAGCTTTCTTT
d_gene: .; v_gene: TRBV12-3/TRBV12-4; abundance: few; j_gene: TRBJ1-1; CDR3aa: CASSLGGAEAFF; CDR3nt: TGTGCCAGCAGTTTGGGAGGAGCTGAAGCTTTCTTT
d_gene: TRBD1; v_gene: TRBV7-9; abundance: .; j_gene: TRBJ2-2; CDR3aa: CASSIPDRANTGELFF; CDR3nt: TGTGCCAGCAGCATTCCGGACAGGGCGAACACCGGGGAGCTGTTTTTT
d_gene: .; v_gene: TRBV19; abundance: .; j_gene: TRBJ1-5; CDR3aa: CASKLSGSNQPQHF; CDR3nt: TGTGCCAGTAAACTCAGCGGGAGCAATCAGCCCCAGCATTTT
d_gene: .; v_gene: TRBV28; abundance: .; j_gene: TRBJ1-5; CDR3aa: CASSFGVDQPQHF; CDR3nt: TGTGCCAGCAGTTTCGGGGTAGATCAGCCCCAGCATTTT
d_gene: TRBD2; v_gene: TRBV7-9; abundance: .; j_gene: TRBJ2-1; CDR3aa: CASSQLAGGQDEQFF; CDR3nt: TGTGCCAGCAGTCAACTAGCGGGGGGCCAGGATGAGCAGTTCTTC
d_gene: TRBD1; v_gene: TRBV6-5; abundance: .; j_gene: TRBJ2-2; CDR3aa: CASITGGIDTGELFF; CDR3nt: TGTGCCAGCATCACAGGGGGCATAGACACCGGGGAGCTGTTTTTT
d_gene: TRBD1; v_gene: TRBV5-4; abundance: .; j_gene: TRBJ1-1; CDR3aa: CATQTGKGTEAFF; CDR3nt: TGTGCCACCCAGACAGGGAAAGGGACTGAAGCTTTCTTT
d_gene: TRBD2; v_gene: TRBV7-9; abundance: .; j_gene: TRBJ2-2; CDR3aa: CASSRTSGGIGELFF; CDR3nt: TGTGCCAGCAGCCGGACTAGCGGGGGGATAGGGGAGCTGTTTTTT
d_gene: .; v_gene: TRBV20-1; abundance: .; j_gene: TRBJ1-2; CDR3aa: CSATTGYGYTF; CDR3nt: TGCAGTGCTACCACGGGTTATGGCTACACCTTC
d_gene: .; v_gene: TRBV14; abundance: .; j_gene: TRBJ1-1; CDR3aa: CASSPRLLDTEAFF; CDR3nt: TGTGCCAGCAGCCCCCGATTGCTAGACACTGAAGCTTTCTTT
d_gene: .; v_gene: TRBV2; abundance: .; j_gene: TRBJ1-2; CDR3aa: CASSEEAGRSYGYTF; CDR3nt: TGTGCCAGCAGTGAAGAAGCGGGACGGTCCTATGGCTACACCTTC
d_gene: .; v_gene: TRBV28; abundance: once; j_gene: TRBJ1-2; CDR3aa: CASSKQNYGYTF; CDR3nt: TGTGCCAGCAGTAAACAGAACTATGGCTACACCTTC
d_gene: TRBD1; v_gene: TRBV2; abundance: .; j_gene: TRBJ2-7; CDR3aa: CASSRYRGLNEQYF; CDR3nt: TGTGCCAGCAGTCGGTACAGGGGGCTAAACGAGCAGTACTTC
d_gene: TRBD1; v_gene: TRBV7-2; abundance: .; j_gene: TRBJ2-2; CDR3aa: CASSREGQGNTGELFF; CDR3nt: TGTGCCAGCAGCCGGGAAGGACAGGGGAACACCGGGGAGCTGTTTTTT
d_gene: TRBD1; v_gene: TRBV7-9; abundance: .; j_gene: TRBJ1-5; CDR3aa: CASSLDVTGGNQPQHF; CDR3nt: TGTGCCAGCAGCTTAGATGTAACAGGGGGCAATCAGCCCCAGCATTTT
d_gene: .; v_gene: TRBV19; abundance: .; j_gene: TRBJ1-1; CDR3aa: CASSPDSSAEAFF; CDR3nt: TGTGCCAGTAGTCCAGATTCAAGCGCTGAAGCTTTCTTT
d_gene: TRBD2; v_gene: TRBV2; abundance: .; j_gene: TRBJ2-5; CDR3aa: CASCLAGLGETQYF; CDR3nt: TGTGCCAGCTGCCTAGCGGGGTTAGGAGAGACCCAGTACTTC
d_gene: TRBD1; v_gene: TRBV5-1; abundance: .; j_gene: TRBJ2-7; CDR3aa: CASSSFPGQYYEQYF; CDR3nt: TGCGCCAGCAGCTCCTTTCCGGGACAGTACTACGAGCAGTACTTC
d_gene: .; v_gene: TRBV7-6; abundance: .; j_gene: TRBJ1-4; CDR3aa: CASSFEDTSGKLFF; CDR3nt: TGTGCCAGCAGCTTCGAGGACACTTCAGGAAAACTGTTTTTT
d_gene: .; v_gene: TRBV9; abundance: .; j_gene: TRBJ2-1; CDR3aa: CASSVRGGEQFF; CDR3nt: TGTGCCAGCAGCGTAAGAGGGGGTGAGCAGTTCTTC
d_gene: TRBD1; v_gene: TRBV11-2; abundance: .; j_gene: TRBJ1-2; CDR3aa: CASSLGTRGRSGYTF; CDR3nt: TGTGCCAGCAGCTTAGGGACCAGGGGGCGGAGTGGCTACACCTTC
d_gene: .; v_gene: TRBV7-9; abundance: .; j_gene: TRBJ2-7; CDR3aa: CASRYGGDLLYQQYF; CDR3nt: TGTGCCAGCAGATACGGAGGGGATCTCCTATACCAGCAGTACTTC
d_gene: .; v_gene: TRBV5-4; abundance: .; j_gene: TRBJ1-2; CDR3aa: CASSRGYGYTF; CDR3nt: TGTGCCAGCAGCCGCGGGTATGGCTACACCTTC
d_gene: .; v_gene: TRBV3-1/TRBV3-2; abundance: .; j_gene: TRBJ1-1; CDR3aa: CASSQDLGQLNTEAFF; CDR3nt: TGTGCCAGCAGCCAAGATCTAGGACAGCTGAACACTGAAGCTTTCTTT
d_gene: TRBD2; v_gene: TRBV30; abundance: once; j_gene: TRBJ2-1; CDR3aa: CAWSAGYSGGVYNEQFF; CDR3nt: TGTGCCTGGAGTGCGGGTTACAGCGGGGGGGTCTACAATGAGCAGTTCTTC
d_gene: TRBD1; v_gene: TRBV6-2/TRBV6-3; abundance: .; j_gene: TRBJ1-3; CDR3aa: CASSRIGQGRNTIYF; CDR3nt: TGTGCCAGCAGCCGAATTGGACAGGGAAGAAACACCATATATTTT
d_gene: .; v_gene: TRBV4-2; abundance: once; j_gene: TRBJ1-1; CDR3aa: CASSQDSGGVYTEAFF; CDR3nt: TGTGCCAGCAGCCAAGATTCGGGAGGGGTATACACTGAAGCTTTCTTT
d_gene: TRBD1; v_gene: TRBV9; abundance: .; j_gene: TRBJ2-3; CDR3aa: CASSIRDRAGDTQYF; CDR3nt: TGTGCCAGCAGCATCCGGGACAGGGCTGGAGATACGCAGTATTTT
d_gene: .; v_gene: TRBV19; abundance: .; j_gene: TRBJ1-1; CDR3aa: CASIFGTEAFF; CDR3nt: TGTGCCAGTATATTCGGCACTGAAGCTTTCTTT
d_gene: .; v_gene: TRBV2; abundance: .; j_gene: TRBJ1-4; CDR3aa: CASTSQGILNEKLFF; CDR3nt: TGTGCCAGCACCAGCCAGGGGATCTTGAATGAAAAACTGTTTTTT